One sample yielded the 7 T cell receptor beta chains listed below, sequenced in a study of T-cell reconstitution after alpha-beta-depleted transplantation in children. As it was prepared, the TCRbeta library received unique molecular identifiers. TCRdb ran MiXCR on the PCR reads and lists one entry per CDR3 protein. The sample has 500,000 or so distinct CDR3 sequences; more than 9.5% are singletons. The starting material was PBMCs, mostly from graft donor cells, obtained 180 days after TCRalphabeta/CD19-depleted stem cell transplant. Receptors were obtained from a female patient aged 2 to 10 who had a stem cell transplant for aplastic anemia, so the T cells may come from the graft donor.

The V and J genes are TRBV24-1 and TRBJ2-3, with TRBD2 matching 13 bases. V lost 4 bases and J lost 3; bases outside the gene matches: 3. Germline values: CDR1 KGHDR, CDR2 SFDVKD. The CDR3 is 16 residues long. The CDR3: CATSDRTSGRTDTQYF. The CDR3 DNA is TGTGCCACCAGTGACCGGACTAGCGGGAGAACAGATACGCAGTATTTT.

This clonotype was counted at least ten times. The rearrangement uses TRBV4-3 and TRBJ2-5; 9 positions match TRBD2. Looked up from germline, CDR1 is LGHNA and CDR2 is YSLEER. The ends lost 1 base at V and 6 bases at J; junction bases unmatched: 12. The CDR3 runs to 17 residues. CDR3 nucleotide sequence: TGCGCCAGCAGCCAAGCGGCGGGAGGGCCTTTGTCGCAGACCCAGTACTTC. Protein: CASSQAAGGPLSQTQYF.

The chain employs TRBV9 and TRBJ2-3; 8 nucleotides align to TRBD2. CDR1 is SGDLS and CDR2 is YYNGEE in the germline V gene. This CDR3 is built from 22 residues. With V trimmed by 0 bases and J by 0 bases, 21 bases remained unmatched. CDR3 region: CASSVEGRFGRERGSSTDTQYF. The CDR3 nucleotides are TGTGCCAGCAGCGTAGAAGGCCGCTTCGGGAGGGAGAGGGGTTCTAGCACAGATACGCAGTATTTT.

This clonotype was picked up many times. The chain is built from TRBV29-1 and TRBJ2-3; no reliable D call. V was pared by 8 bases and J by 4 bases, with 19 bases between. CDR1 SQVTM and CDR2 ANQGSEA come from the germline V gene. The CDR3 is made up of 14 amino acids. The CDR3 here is CSFYPSVRADTQYF. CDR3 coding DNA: TGCAGCTTTTACCCGTCCGTTCGGGCAGATACGCAGTATTTT.

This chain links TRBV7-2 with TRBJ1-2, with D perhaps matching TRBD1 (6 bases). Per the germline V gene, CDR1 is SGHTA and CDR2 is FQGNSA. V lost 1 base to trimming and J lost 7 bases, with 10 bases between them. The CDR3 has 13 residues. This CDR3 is CASSLGTVGGYTF. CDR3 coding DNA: TGTGCCAGCAGCTTAGGGACAGTGGGTGGCTACACCTTC.

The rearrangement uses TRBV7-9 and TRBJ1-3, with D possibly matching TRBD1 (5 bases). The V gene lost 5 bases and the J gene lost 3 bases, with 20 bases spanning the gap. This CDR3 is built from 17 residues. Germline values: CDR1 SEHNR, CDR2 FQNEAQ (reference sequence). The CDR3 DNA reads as TGTGCCAGCAGCCCGCCTTCGGGGGATGAGGATGGAAACACCATATATTTT. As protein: CASSPPSGDEDGNTIYF.

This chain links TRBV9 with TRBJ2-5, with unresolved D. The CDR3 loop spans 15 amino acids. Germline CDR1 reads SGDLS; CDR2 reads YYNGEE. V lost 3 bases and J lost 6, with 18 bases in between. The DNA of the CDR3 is TGTGCCAGCAGCGCCGACCCCAGTTCCTTGAAGACCCAGTACTTC. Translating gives CASSADPSSLKTQYF.